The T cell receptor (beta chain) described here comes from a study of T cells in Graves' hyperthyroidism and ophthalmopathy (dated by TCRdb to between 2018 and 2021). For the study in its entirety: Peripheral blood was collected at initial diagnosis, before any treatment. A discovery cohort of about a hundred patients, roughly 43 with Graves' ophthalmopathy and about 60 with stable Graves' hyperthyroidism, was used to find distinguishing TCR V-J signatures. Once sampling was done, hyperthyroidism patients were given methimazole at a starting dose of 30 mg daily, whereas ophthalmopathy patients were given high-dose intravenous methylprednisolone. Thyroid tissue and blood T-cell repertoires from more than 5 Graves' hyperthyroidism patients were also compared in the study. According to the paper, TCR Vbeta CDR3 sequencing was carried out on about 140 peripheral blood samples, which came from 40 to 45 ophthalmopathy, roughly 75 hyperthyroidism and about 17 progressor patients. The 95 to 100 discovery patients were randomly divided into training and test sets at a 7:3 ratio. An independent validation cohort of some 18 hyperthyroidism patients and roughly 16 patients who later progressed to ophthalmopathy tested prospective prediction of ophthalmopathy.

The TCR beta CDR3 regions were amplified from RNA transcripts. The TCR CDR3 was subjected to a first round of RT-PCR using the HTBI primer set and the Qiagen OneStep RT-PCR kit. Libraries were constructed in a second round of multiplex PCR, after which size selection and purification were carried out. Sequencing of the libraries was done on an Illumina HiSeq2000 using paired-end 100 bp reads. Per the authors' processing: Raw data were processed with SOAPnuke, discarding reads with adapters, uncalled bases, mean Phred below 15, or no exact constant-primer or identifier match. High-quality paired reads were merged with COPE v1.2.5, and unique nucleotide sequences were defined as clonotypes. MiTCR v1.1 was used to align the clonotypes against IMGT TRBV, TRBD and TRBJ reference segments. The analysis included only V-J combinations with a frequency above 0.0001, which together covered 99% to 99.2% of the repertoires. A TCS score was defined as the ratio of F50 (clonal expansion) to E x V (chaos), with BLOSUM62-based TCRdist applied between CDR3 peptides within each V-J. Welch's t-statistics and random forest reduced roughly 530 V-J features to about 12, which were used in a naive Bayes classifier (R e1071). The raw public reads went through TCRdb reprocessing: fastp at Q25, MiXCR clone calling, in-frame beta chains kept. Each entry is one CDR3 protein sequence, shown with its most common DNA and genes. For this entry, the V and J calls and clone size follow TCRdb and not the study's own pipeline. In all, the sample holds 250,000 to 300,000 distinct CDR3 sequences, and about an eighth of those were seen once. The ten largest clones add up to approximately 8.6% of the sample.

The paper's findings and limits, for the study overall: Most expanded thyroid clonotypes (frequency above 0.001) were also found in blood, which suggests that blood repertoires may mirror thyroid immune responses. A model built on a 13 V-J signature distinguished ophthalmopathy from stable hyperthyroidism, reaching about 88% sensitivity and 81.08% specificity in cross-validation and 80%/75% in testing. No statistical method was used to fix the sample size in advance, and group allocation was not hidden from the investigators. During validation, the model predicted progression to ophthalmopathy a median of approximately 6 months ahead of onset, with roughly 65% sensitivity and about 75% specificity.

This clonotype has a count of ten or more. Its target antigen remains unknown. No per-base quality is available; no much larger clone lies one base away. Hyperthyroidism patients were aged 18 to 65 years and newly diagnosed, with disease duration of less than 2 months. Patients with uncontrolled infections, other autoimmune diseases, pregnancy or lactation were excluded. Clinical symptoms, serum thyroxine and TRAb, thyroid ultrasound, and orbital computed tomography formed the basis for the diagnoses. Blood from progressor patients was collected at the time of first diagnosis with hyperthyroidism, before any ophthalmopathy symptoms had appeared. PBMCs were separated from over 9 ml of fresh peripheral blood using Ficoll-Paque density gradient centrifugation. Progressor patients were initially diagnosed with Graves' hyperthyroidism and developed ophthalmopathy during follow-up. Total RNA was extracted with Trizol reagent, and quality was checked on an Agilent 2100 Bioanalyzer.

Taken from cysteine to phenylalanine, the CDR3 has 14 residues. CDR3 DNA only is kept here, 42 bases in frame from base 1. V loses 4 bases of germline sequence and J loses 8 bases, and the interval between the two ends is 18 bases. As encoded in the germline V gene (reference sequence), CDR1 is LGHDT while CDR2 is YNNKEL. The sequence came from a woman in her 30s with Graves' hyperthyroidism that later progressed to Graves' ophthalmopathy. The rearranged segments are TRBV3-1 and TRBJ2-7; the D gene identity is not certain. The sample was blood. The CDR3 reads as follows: CASSRGSSDGQQYF. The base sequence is TGTGCCAGCAGCCGGGGTAGCTCGGACGGGCAGCAGTACTTC.